These 17 T cell receptor beta chains share one sample of origin, sequenced in a study of cytomegalovirus exposure and HLA in healthy donors. 13 Jbeta primers and 60 Vbeta primers were used for the PCR. Clones were sequenced by immunoSEQ multiplex PCR, and TCRdb holds only the in-frame ones, with some missing. The table includes under 130,000 clones, around 79% detected once. Sequenced material: PBMCs. The receptors come from a man between 50 and 59 years old in good health and CMV-seropositive.

This clone has a handful of counts. The gene calls are TRBV6-5 and TRBJ2-3, with a possible D match to TRBD2 (5 bases). Trimming cost V 0 bases and J 1 base, with 5 bases left between them. Germline lookup yields CDR1 MNHEY and CDR2 SVGAGI. The CDR3 is 14 amino acids. The CDR3 is CASSYSAGTDTQYF. CDR3 DNA: TGTGCCAGCAGTTACTCAGCGGGCACAGATACGCAGTATTTT.

The chain recombines TRBV29-1 with TRBJ2-3, with 8 bases fitting TRBD1. This CDR3 spans 14 amino acids. The J segment lost 2 bases and the V segment lost 5 bases, leaving 6 bases of the junction unmatched. CDR1 is SQVTM, CDR2 ANQGSEA, per germline. Here the CDR3 reads CSVRQGSNTDTQYF. The CDR3 bases are TGCAGCGTTCGACAGGGGTCGAACACAGATACGCAGTATTTT.

The chain couples TRBV7-3 to TRBJ2-3; 7 bases align to TRBD2. Germline V gene data show CDR1 as SGHTA and CDR2 as FQGTGA. V lost 4 bases, J lost 5 bases, and 6 bases stayed unmatched. The CDR3 sequence is 14 residues long. Written as DNA, the CDR3 is TGTGCCAGCAGCTCCGGGACTACCCGAGATACGCAGTATTTT. Its protein is CASSSGTTRDTQYF.

This sequence joins TRBV9 and TRBJ2-1; D possibly corresponds to TRBD2 (6 bases). The V end was cut by 0 bases, the J end by 5 bases, with 6 bases between. Germline lookup yields CDR1 SGDLS and CDR2 YYNGEE. The CDR3 extends over 13 amino acids. The CDR3 coding sequence is TGTGCCAGCAGCGTAGCGGGGGACAATGAGCAGTTCTTC. Protein sequence: CASSVAGDNEQFF.

This clone was detected a few times. V and J are TRBV9 and TRBJ2-3; 9 bases are a match to TRBD1. Germline values: CDR1 SGDLS, CDR2 YYNGEE. There are 14 residues in the CDR3. V shed 3 bases, J shed 4 bases, and the junction held 3 bases outside the gene matches. The DNA for the CDR3 is TGTGCCAGCAGCGCGGGACAGGGCCCAGATACGCAGTATTTT. Translated, it gives CASSAGQGPDTQYF.

The V call is TRBV27, the J call TRBJ2-1, with 9 bases identical to TRBD2. Germline trimming cut 6 bases from V and 2 bases from J; bases unmatched to any gene: 5. The CDR3 totals 15 residues. Germline lookup yields CDR1 MNHEY and CDR2 SMNVEV (reference sequence). The CDR3, as DNA: TGTGCCAGCAGCTCTAGCGGGGACCCCTACAATGAGCAGTTCTTC. This gives the protein CASSSSGDPYNEQFF.

This clone was seen more than once but under ten times. This rearrangement joins TRBV19 to TRBJ2-7; the D gene is possibly TRBD2 (6 bases). The V end was cut by 4 bases, the J end by 2 bases, with 18 bases between. The CDR3 is made up of 16 amino acids. The V gene's germline CDR1 is LNHDA and CDR2 SQIVND (reference sequence). This chain's CDR3 is CASSTNPGVGTYEQYF. The CDR3 region has the DNA TGTGCCAGTAGTACCAACCCGGGGGTAGGCACCTACGAGCAGTACTTC.

This clone was picked up a small number of times. This chain connects TRBV30 to TRBJ2-4; tentatively, D is TRBD2 (6 bases). The V and J ends lost 3 bases and 8 bases respectively, with 11 bases between them. CDR1 and CDR2 (germline): GTSNPN, SVGIG (reference sequence). The CDR3 spans 12 residues. The CDR3 DNA is TGTGCCTGGAGGAAACCGGGAGACATTCAGTACTTC. This sequence encodes CAWRKPGDIQYF.

The J gene is TRBJ2-7, the V gene TRBV18, with TRBD2 identical over 14 bases. CDR1 is KGHSH and CDR2 is LQKENI in the germline V gene. The CDR3 loop spans 14 amino acids. With 6 bases clipped from V and 5 bases from J, the junction kept 3 bases outside the gene matches. The CDR3 loop is CASSPGLAGDEQYF. Here the CDR3 DNA reads TGTGCCAGCTCGCCGGGACTAGCGGGAGACGAGCAGTACTTC.

This clone was seen only once. The rearrangement joins TRBV29-1 to TRBJ2-3; the D gene is possibly TRBD2 (6 bases). CDR1 and CDR2 (germline): SQVTM, ANQGSEA. This CDR3 region has 13 residues. V was clipped by 7 bases and J by 7 bases, with 18 bases between them. CDR3 DNA sequence: TGCAGCGCGCCCGCTAACGGGAGCAATACGCAGTATTTT. This gives the protein CSAPANGSNTQYF.

V and J are TRBV7-8 and TRBJ2-1; 14 bases agree with TRBD2. Trimming cost V 4 bases and J 5 bases; bases outside gene matches: 4. The CDR3 loop spans 16 amino acids. Germline lookup yields CDR1 SGHVS and CDR2 FQNEAQ. CDR3 sequence reads: CASSSGTSGRNNEQFF. The CDR3 DNA follows: TGTGCCAGCAGCTCTGGGACTAGCGGGAGAAACAATGAGCAGTTCTTC.

The CDR3 DNA sequence: TGTGCCAGCAGCTCGGAGGGGCCCGGCACAGATACGCAGTATTTT. This sequence encodes CASSSEGPGTDTQYF. The rearrangement joins TRBV5-6 to TRBJ2-3; the D gene is possibly TRBD2 (6 bases). This CDR3 has 15 amino acids. Trimming removed 3 bases from V and 1 base from J, with 12 bases in between. The germline V gene encodes CDR1 SGHDT and CDR2 YYEEEE.

V gene TRBV29-1 combines with J gene TRBJ2-5, with D perhaps TRBD2 (5 bases). The assigned J gene may be wrong: the sequence end matches TRBJ2-7 better. Germline lookup yields CDR1 SQVTM and CDR2 ANQGSEA. This CDR3 spans 15 amino acids. CDR3 nucleotides: TGCAGCGTTTTTGATTCGGGGAACTCCGGCTACGAGCAGTACTTC. Translated, it gives CSVFDSGNSGYEQYF.

V and J are TRBV9 and TRBJ2-1, with 7 positions matching TRBD1. After removal of 4 bases from V and 6 bases from J, the junction contained 13 bases not matched to a gene. From germline, CDR1 is SGDLS and CDR2 YYNGEE. The CDR3 runs to 16 residues. CDR3 residues: CASSPQGGASPNEQFF. CDR3 DNA: TGTGCCAGCAGCCCCCAAGGGGGCGCGAGCCCCAATGAGCAGTTCTTC.

Here the CDR3 reads CASSARLAGASYNEQFF. The CDR3 bases are TGTGCCAGCAGCGCGAGACTAGCGGGAGCCTCCTACAATGAGCAGTTCTTC. V and J are TRBV9 and TRBJ2-1; 12 nucleotides line up with TRBD2. V lost 3 bases to trimming and J lost 0 bases; unmatched junction nucleotides: 4. The CDR3 length is 17 residues. Germline V CDR1 and CDR2: SGDLS, YYNGEE.

The chain has TRBV28 and TRBJ2-1; 7 bases fit TRBD2. The CDR3 spans 14 residues. The junction had 9 bases not matched to a gene; V was cut back by 5 bases and J by 8 bases. Germline V lookup: CDR1 MDHEN, CDR2 SYDVKM. CDR3 sequence reads: CASSTPSGGYEQFF. The DNA of the CDR3 is TGTGCCAGCAGTACCCCTAGCGGTGGCTATGAGCAGTTCTTC.

The J gene is TRBJ2-2, the V gene TRBV7-4; TRBD2 aligns across 7 bases. J lost 6 bases, V lost 9 bases, and 13 bases had no gene match. The CDR3 sequence is 15 residues long. Germline CDR1 reads SGHVT; CDR2 reads SQSDAQ. The CDR3 sequence is CARQIPPLAAGELFF. DNA of the CDR3: TGTGCCAGACAGATTCCCCCCCTAGCGGCCGGGGAGCTGTTTTTT. Supplemented by reference TRBV7-4 and TRBJ2-2, the full variable domain reads GAGVSQSPRYKVAKRGRDVALRCDSISGHVTLYWYRQTLGQGSEVLTYSQSDAQRDKSGRPSGRFSAERPERSVSTLKIQRTEQGDSAVYLCARQIPPLAAGELFFGEGSRLTVL.